This T cell receptor (beta chain) is drawn from a study of cytomegalovirus exposure and HLA in healthy donors. 60 Vbeta and 13 Jbeta primers were used in PCR. Assay: immunoSEQ multiplex PCR; the TCRdb copy retains only in-frame clones and omits some. This sample yields 100,000 to 150,000 clones, of which 80% are seen a single time; approximately 1.2% belongs to the top ten. This CDR3 spans 14 amino acids. Deletions cut 4 bases from V and 4 bases from J, with 12 bases between. In germline, CDR1 is SGHRS, CDR2 YFSETQ. With regard to this clone: The antigen is undetermined.

Study-wide results and caveats: The study reported that TCR beta sequences accurately predicted HLA-A and HLA-B alleles in most subjects. Across donors, most TCRs were seen rarely, yet some public ones were widespread. Likely technical artifact: a cluster of highly shared sequence variants.

The receptor was derived from a female donor in good health and CMV-seronegative. J is TRBJ2-1 and V is TRBV5-1; D perhaps matches TRBD2 (6 bases). Sample: PBMCs. The CDR3 nucleotides are TGCGCCAGCAGCATTGGGACTGCTTACAATGAGCAGTTCTTC. Translating it yields CASSIGTAYNEQFF.